This TCR beta chain was profiled in a study of neurological immune-mediated disorders. Findings and limits, study-wide: The most TCR clonal expansion was seen in HTLV-1-associated myelopathy, and the least was seen in multiple sclerosis, which fell below healthy controls. There were no CDR3 amino acid sequences shared by expanded clones across subjects, a result suggesting private repertoires in all groups. The repertoires of 18 of 34 multiple sclerosis patients fell into one related-CDR3 cluster (a possible signature) under phylogenetic grouping.

This clonotype was detected ten times or more. Its antigen is as yet unknown. Each TCR transcript was tagged with a 10-nucleotide random UMI during 5'RACE. TCRdb reprocessed the 5' RACE reads via MiXCR and lists one record per CDR3 protein. This repertoire shows 50,000 to 85,000 distinct CDR3 sequences, around 5.5% found once; its top ten account for about 2.7%. Trimming stripped 4 bases from V and 0 bases from J, with 11 bases between. This CDR3 comprises 15 residues. Germline assignment: CDR1 SGHRS and CDR2 YFSETQ. This sequence was found in a woman aged 25 to 45 with multiple sclerosis. This chain connects TRBV5-1 to TRBJ2-1; D gene unclear. Sequencing was carried out using PBMCs. CDR3: CASSPDGSSYNEQFF. DNA of the CDR3: TGCGCCAGCAGCCCGGACGGAAGCTCCTACAATGAGCAGTTCTTC. The complete variable domain, with remaining parts taken from reference TRBV5-1 and TRBJ2-1, reads KAGVTQTPRYLIKTRGQQVTLSCSPISGHRSVSWYQQTPGQGLQFLFEYFSETQRNKGNFPGRFSGRQFSNSRSEMNVSTLELGDSALYLCASSPDGSSYNEQFFGPGTRLTVL.